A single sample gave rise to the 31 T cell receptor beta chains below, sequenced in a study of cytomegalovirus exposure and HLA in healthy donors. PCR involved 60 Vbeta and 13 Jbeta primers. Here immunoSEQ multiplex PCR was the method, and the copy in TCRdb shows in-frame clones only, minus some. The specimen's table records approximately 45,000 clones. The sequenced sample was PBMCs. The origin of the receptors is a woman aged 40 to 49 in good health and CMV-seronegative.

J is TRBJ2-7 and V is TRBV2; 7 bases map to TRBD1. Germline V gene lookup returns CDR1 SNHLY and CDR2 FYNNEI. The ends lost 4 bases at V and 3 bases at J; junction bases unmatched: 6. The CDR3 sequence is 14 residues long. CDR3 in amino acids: CASSVRTGDYEQYF. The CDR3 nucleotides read TGTGCCAGCAGTGTAAGGACAGGAGACTACGAGCAGTACTTC.

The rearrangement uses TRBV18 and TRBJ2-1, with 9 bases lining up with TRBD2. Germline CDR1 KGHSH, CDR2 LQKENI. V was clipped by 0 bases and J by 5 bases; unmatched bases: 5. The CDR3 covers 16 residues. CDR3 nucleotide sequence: TGTGCCAGCTCACCACCTGCGGGAGGGGGCGACAATGAGCAGTTCTTC. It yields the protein CASSPPAGGGDNEQFF.

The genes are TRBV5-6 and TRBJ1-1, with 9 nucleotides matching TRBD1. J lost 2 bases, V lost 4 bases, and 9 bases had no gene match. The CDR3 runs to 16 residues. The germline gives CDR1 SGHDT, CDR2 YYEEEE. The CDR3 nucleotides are TGTGCCAGCAGCCCGGAATGGACAGGGGTTAACACTGAAGCTTTCTTT. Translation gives CASSPEWTGVNTEAFF.

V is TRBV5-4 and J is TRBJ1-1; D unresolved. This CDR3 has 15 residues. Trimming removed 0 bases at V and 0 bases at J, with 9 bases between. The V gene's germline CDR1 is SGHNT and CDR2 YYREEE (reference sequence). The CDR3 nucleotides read TGTGCCAGCAGCTTGGCCGTGGCAATGAACACTGAAGCTTTCTTT. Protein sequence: CASSLAVAMNTEAFF.

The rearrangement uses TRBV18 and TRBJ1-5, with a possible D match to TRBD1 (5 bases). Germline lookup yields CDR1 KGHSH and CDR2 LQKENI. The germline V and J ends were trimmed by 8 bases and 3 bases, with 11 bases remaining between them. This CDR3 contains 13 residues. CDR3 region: CASTGQTNQPQHF. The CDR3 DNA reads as TGTGCCAGCACCGGACAAACCAATCAGCCCCAGCATTTT.

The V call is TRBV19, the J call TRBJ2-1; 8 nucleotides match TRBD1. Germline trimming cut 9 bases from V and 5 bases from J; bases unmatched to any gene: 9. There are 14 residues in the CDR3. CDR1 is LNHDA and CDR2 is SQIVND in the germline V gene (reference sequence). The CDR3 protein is CASWTGLDDNEQFF. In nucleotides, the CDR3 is TGTGCCAGCTGGACAGGGCTGGACGACAATGAGCAGTTCTTC. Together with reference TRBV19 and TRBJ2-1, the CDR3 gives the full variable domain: DGGITQSPKYLFRKEGQNVTLSCEQNLNHDAMYWYRQDPGQGLRLIYYSQIVNDFQKGDIAEGYSVSREKKESFPLTVTSAQKNPTAFYLCASWTGLDDNEQFFGPGTRLTVL.

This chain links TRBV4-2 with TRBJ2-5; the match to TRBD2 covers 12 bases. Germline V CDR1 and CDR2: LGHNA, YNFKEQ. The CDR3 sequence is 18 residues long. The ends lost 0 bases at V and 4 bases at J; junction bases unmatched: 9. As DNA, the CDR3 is TGTGCCAGCAGCCAAGATCCTAGCGGGGGGGGCGCGAGAGAGACCCAGTACTTC. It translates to CASSQDPSGGGARETQYF.

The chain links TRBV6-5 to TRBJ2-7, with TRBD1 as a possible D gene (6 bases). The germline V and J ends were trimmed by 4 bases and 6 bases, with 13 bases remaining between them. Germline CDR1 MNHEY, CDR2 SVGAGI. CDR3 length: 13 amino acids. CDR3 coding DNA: TGTGCCAGCAGTTCTCAGGGGACCCGCGAGCAGTACTTC. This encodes CASSSQGTREQYF.

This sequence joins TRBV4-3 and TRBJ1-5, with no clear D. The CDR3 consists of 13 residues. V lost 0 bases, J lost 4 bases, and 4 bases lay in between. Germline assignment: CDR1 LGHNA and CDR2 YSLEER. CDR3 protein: CASSQDENQPQHF. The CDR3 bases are TGCGCCAGCAGCCAAGACGAGAATCAGCCCCAGCATTTT.

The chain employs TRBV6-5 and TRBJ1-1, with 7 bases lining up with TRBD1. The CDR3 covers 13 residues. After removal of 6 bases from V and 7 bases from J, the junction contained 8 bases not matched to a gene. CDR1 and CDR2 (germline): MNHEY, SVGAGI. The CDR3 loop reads CASRSTGYGEAFF. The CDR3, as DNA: TGTGCCAGCAGATCGACAGGGTATGGTGAAGCTTTCTTT.

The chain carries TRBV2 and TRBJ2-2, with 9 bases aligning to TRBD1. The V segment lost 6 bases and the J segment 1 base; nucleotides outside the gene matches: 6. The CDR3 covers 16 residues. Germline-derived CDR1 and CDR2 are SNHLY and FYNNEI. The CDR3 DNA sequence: TGTGCCAGCAGCGCTTTGGGACAGGGGAACACCGGGGAGCTGTTTTTT. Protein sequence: CASSALGQGNTGELFF. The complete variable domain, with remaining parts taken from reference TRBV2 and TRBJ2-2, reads EPEVTQTPSHQVTQMGQEVILRCVPISNHLYFYWYRQILGQKVEFLVSFYNNEISEKSEIFDDQFSVERPDGSNFTLKIRSTKLEDSAMYFCASSALGQGNTGELFFGEGSRLTVL.

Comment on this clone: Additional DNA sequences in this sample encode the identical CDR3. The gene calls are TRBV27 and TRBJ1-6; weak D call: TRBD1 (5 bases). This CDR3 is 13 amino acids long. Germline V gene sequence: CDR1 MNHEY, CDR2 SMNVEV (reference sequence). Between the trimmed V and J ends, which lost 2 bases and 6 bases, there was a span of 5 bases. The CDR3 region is CASSLQGNSPLHF. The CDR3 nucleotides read TGTGCCAGCAGTTTACAGGGTAATTCACCCCTCCACTTT.

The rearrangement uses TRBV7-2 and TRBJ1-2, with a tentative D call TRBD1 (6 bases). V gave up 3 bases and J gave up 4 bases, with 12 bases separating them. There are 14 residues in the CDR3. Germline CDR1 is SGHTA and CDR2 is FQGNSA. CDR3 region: CASSLGHEVYGYTF. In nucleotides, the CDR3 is TGTGCCAGCAGCTTGGGACACGAGGTCTATGGCTACACCTTC.

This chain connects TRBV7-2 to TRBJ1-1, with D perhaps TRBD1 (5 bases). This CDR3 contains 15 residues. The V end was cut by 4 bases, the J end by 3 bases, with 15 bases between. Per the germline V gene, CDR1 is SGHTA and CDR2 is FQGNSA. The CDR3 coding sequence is TGTGCCAGCAGCTACGTCTGGGGAGGGGACACTGAAGCTTTCTTT. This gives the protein CASSYVWGGDTEAFF.

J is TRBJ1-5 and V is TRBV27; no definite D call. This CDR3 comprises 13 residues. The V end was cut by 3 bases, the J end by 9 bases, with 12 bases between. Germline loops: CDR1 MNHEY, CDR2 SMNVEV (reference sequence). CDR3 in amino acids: CASSFPGFRPQHF. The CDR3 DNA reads TGTGCCAGCAGTTTTCCAGGCTTTCGGCCCCAGCATTTT.

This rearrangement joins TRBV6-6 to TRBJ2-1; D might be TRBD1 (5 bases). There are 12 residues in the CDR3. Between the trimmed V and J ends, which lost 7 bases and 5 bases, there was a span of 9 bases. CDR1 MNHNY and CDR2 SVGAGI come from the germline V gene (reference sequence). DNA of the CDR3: TGTGCCAGCAAAGGGGCCCACAATGAGCAGTTCTTC. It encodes CASKGAHNEQFF.

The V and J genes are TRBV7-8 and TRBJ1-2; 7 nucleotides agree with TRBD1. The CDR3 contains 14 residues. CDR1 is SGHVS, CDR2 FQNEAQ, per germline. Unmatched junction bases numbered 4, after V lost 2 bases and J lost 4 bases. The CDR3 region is CASSLSSGGYGYTF. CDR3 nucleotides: TGTGCCAGCAGCTTATCGTCAGGGGGCTATGGCTACACCTTC.

The CDR3 region is CASSVVGTDTQYF. CDR3 DNA sequence: TGTGCCAGCAGCGTCGTCGGCACAGATACGCAGTATTTT. V and J are TRBV9 and TRBJ2-3; no clear D. Germline values: CDR1 SGDLS, CDR2 YYNGEE. V was cut by 2 bases and J by 1 base, with 5 bases left in between. The CDR3 totals 13 residues.

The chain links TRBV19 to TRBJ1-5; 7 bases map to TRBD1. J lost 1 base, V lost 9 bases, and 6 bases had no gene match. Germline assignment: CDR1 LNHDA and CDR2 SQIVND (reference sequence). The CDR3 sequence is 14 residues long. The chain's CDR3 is CASLDRVSNQPQHF. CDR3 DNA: TGTGCCAGCCTCGACAGGGTGAGCAATCAGCCCCAGCATTTT.

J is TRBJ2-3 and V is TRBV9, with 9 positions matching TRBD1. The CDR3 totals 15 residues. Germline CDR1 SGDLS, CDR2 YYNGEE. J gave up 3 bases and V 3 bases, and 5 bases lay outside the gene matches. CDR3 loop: CASSAGTGRTDTQYF. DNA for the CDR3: TGTGCCAGCAGCGCCGGGACAGGGAGGACAGATACGCAGTATTTT.

CDR3 DNA sequence: TGCGCCAGCAGCTTCGGACAGGGGGCGGGCGGCTACACCTTC. Translating it yields CASSFGQGAGGYTF. The chain links TRBV5-1 to TRBJ1-2; 11 nucleotides agree with TRBD1. The CDR3 spans 14 residues. Germline trimming cut 2 bases from V and 8 bases from J; bases unmatched to any gene: 5. Germline loops: CDR1 SGHRS, CDR2 YFSETQ. Looking up the rest from reference TRBV5-1 and TRBJ1-2 gives the full variable domain: KAGVTQTPRYLIKTRGQQVTLSCSPISGHRSVSWYQQTPGQGLQFLFEYFSETQRNKGNFPGRFSGRQFSNSRSEMNVSTLELGDSALYLCASSFGQGAGGYTFGSGTRLTVV.

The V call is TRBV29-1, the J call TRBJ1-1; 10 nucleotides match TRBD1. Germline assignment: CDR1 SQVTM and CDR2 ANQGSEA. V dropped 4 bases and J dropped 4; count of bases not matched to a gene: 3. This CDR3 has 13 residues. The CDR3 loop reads CSVVGTGATEAFF. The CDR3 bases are TGCAGCGTTGTGGGGACAGGGGCCACTGAAGCTTTCTTT.

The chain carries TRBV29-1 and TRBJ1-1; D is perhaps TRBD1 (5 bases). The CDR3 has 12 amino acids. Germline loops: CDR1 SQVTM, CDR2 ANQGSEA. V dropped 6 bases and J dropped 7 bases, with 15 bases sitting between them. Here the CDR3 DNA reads TGCAGCGTCGGCGGGGGGTCGCGTGAAGCTTTCTTT. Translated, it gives CSVGGGSREAFF. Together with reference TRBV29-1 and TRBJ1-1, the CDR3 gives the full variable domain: SAVISQKPSRDICQRGTSLTIQCQVDSQVTMMFWYRQQPGQSLTLIATANQGSEATYESGFVIDKFPISRPNLTFSTLTVSNMSPEDSSIYLCSVGGGSREAFFGQGTRLTVV.

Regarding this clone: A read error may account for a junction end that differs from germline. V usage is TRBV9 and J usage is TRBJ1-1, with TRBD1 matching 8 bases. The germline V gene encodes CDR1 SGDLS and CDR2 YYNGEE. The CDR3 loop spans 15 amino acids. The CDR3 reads CASSPRQGLNTEDFF. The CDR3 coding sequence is TGTGCCAGCAGCCCCAGACAGGGGTTGAACACTGAAGATTTCTTT. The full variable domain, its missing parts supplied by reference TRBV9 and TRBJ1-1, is DSGVTQTPKHLITATGQRVTLRCSPRSGDLSVYWYQQSLDQGLQFLIQYYNGEERAKGNILERFSAQQFPDLHSELNLSSLELGDSALYFCASSPRQGLNTEDFFGQGTRLTVV.

CDR3 residues: CASSLKGTGESNIYF. The CDR3 coding sequence is TGTGCCAGCAGCTTGAAAGGGACAGGGGAAAGCAACATATATTTT. V gene TRBV5-4 combines with J gene TRBJ1-3, with TRBD1 matching over 10 bases. Trimming removed 1 base from V and 12 bases from J; junction bases left unmatched: 10. The germline CDR1 and CDR2 sequences are SGHNT and YYREEE (reference sequence). CDR3 size: 15 residues.

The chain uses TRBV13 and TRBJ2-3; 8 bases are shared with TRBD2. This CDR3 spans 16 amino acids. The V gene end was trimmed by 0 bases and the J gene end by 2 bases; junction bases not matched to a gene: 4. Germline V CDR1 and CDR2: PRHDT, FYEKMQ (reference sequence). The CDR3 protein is CASSLGAGGLTDTQYF. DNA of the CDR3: TGTGCCAGCAGCTTAGGTGCGGGAGGCCTCACAGATACGCAGTATTTT.

Written as DNA, the CDR3 is TGTGCCAGCAGTGAGGCCGAGACAGTCTACTCAGATACGCAGTATTTT. Its protein is CASSEAETVYSDTQYF. This chain links TRBV2 with TRBJ2-3, with D possibly TRBD1 on 5 matching bases. The CDR3 covers 16 residues. V was clipped by 3 bases and J by 4 bases, with 17 bases between them. Germline V gives CDR1 SNHLY, CDR2 FYNNEI.

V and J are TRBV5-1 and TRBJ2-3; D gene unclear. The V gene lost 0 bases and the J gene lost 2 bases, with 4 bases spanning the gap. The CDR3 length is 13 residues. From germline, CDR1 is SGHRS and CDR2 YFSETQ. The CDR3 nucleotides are TGCGCCAGCAGCTTGGACAACACAGATACGCAGTATTTT. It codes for CASSLDNTDTQYF.

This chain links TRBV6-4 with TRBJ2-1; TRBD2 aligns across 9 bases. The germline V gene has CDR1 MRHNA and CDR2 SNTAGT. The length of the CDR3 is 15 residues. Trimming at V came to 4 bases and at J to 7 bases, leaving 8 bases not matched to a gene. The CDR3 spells CASSVAGASRNEQFF. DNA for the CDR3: TGTGCCAGCAGTGTAGCGGGAGCAAGTAGAAATGAGCAGTTCTTC.

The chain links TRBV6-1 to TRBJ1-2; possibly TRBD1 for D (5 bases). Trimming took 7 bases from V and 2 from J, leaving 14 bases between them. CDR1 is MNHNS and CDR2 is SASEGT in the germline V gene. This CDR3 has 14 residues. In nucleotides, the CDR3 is TGTGCCAGCAACTCAGGGAAATCCAACTATGGCTACACCTTC. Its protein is CASNSGKSNYGYTF.

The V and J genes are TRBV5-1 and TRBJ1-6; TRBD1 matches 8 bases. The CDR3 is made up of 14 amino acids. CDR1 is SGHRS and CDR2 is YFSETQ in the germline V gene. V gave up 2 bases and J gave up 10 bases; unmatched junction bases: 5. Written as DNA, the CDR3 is TGCGCCAGCAGCTTCGACAGGGGAGAATCACCCCTCCACTTT. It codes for CASSFDRGESPLHF. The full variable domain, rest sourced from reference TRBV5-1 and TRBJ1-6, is KAGVTQTPRYLIKTRGQQVTLSCSPISGHRSVSWYQQTPGQGLQFLFEYFSETQRNKGNFPGRFSGRQFSNSRSEMNVSTLELGDSALYLCASSFDRGESPLHFGNGTRLTVT.